These 11 T cell receptor beta chains came from one sample sequenced in a study of blood T cell repertoires in COVID-19. Libraries were prepared by immunoSEQ multiplex PCR; TCRdb keeps only in-frame clonotypes and omits some of them. This sample carries around 90,000 clones, approximately 80% of them seen once, and the ten largest clones take under 20%. The sequenced sample consisted of peripheral blood. These receptors came from a human donor in a cohort sampled during active COVID-19.

The chain is built from TRBV2 and TRBJ2-2, with D possibly TRBD1 on 6 matching bases. The CDR3 length is 15 residues. V was shortened by 6 bases and J by 2 bases, with 13 bases between the two germline ends. Germline V gene lookup returns CDR1 SNHLY and CDR2 FYNNEI. The CDR3 reads CASRGARKNTGELFF. In DNA form, the CDR3 reads TGTGCCAGCAGGGGGGCCCGGAAAAACACCGGGGAGCTGTTTTTT.

The genes are TRBV5-8 and TRBJ1-1; perhaps TRBD1 as D (5 bases). In germline, CDR1 is SGHTS, CDR2 YDEGEE. This CDR3 comprises 14 residues. V was pared by 3 bases and J by 0 bases, with 9 bases between. The CDR3 here is CASSSGLLNTEAFF. CDR3 in DNA: TGTGCCAGCAGCTCGGGACTGCTGAACACTGAAGCTTTCTTT.

The chain joins TRBV7-8 to TRBJ1-5; 7 positions match TRBD1. Germline trimming cut 1 base from V and 6 bases from J; bases unmatched to any gene: 3. CDR1 SGHVS and CDR2 FQNEAQ come from the germline V gene. CDR3 size: 14 residues. Here the CDR3 reads CASSLGSGGQPQHF. DNA for the CDR3: TGTGCCAGCAGCTTAGGGTCAGGGGGTCAGCCCCAGCATTTT.

This chain links TRBV6-5 with TRBJ2-7, with a possible D match to TRBD2 (5 bases). Trimming removed 5 bases at V and 1 base at J, with 9 bases between. The CDR3 sequence is 13 residues long. Germline lookup yields CDR1 MNHEY and CDR2 SVGAGI. The CDR3 protein is CASSNTGSYEQYF. The CDR3 DNA is TGTGCCAGCAGTAATACGGGATCCTACGAGCAGTACTTC.

The chain joins TRBV10-3 to TRBJ1-2; D is unclear. The V end lost 6 bases, the J end lost 7 bases, and 12 bases lay between the germline ends. The CDR3 contains 12 residues. Germline V gene lookup returns CDR1 ENHRY and CDR2 SYGVKD. The DNA of the CDR3 is TGTGCCATCAGCCCAGAAACGGGTGGCTACACCTTC. Amino acids: CAISPETGGYTF.

As DNA, the CDR3 is TGTGCCAGCAGCTTATCCCGCGGGGCAGATACGCAGTATTTT. Protein: CASSLSRGADTQYF. The J gene is TRBJ2-3, the V gene TRBV11-2, with D possibly TRBD2 on 6 matching bases. The CDR3 covers 14 residues. Germline V gene lookup returns CDR1 SGHAT and CDR2 FQNNGV. V was pared by 2 bases and J by 4 bases, with 10 bases between.

The gene calls are TRBV28 and TRBJ1-2; TRBD1 is a possible D gene (6 bases). Trimming pared 5 bases from V and 4 bases from J, leaving 20 bases between. The CDR3 runs 16 residues. CDR1 MDHEN and CDR2 SYDVKM come from the germline V gene. The CDR3 DNA reads as TGTGCCAGCAGTGCATCCCGTCTTACAGGGTCCTATGGCTACACCTTC. Translation: CASSASRLTGSYGYTF.

The chain joins TRBV6-5 to TRBJ2-7; TRBD2 might be the D (5 bases). CDR1 MNHEY and CDR2 SVGAGI come from the germline V gene. The CDR3 contains 13 residues. The V gene lost 0 bases and the J gene lost 7 bases, with 10 bases spanning the gap. CDR3 loop: CASSYSLTGEQYF. CDR3 DNA sequence: TGTGCCAGCAGTTACTCGTTAACGGGGGAGCAGTACTTC.

This clone turned up a few times. The rearrangement joins TRBV28 to TRBJ2-5, with a tentative D call TRBD2 (6 bases). CDR3 size: 17 residues. Germline V CDR1 and CDR2: MDHEN, SYDVKM. V was shortened by 7 bases and J by 2 bases, with 23 bases between the two germline ends. The chain's CDR3 is CASTGADASARQETQYF. CDR3 DNA: TGTGCCAGCACGGGAGCGGACGCATCAGCCCGACAAGAGACCCAGTACTTC.

The chain combines TRBV11-2 with TRBJ2-2; 11 nucleotides line up with TRBD2. The CDR3 has 15 residues. With V trimmed by 5 bases and J by 4 bases, 3 bases remained unmatched. Germline lookup yields CDR1 SGHAT and CDR2 FQNNGV. This CDR3 reads CASSRGTSGTGELFF. Written as DNA, the CDR3 is TGTGCCAGCAGCAGGGGGACTAGCGGCACCGGGGAGCTGTTTTTT. The full variable domain, in which reference TRBV11-2 and TRBJ2-2 provide the parts outside the CDR3, is EAGVAQSPRYKIIEKRQSVAFWCNPISGHATLYWYQQILGQGPKLLIQFQNNGVVDDSQLPKDRFSAERLKGVDSTLKIQPAKLEDSAVYLCASSRGTSGTGELFFGEGSRLTVL.

The chain joins TRBV6-6 to TRBJ1-1; 9 bases map to TRBD1. The germline CDR1 and CDR2 sequences are MNHNY and SVGAGI (reference sequence). With 4 bases clipped from V and 4 bases from J, the junction kept 7 bases outside the gene matches. The length of the CDR3 is 15 residues. The CDR3 here is CASSSRDRAFTEAFF. The CDR3 nucleotides read TGTGCCAGCAGTTCGAGGGACAGGGCGTTCACTGAAGCTTTCTTT.